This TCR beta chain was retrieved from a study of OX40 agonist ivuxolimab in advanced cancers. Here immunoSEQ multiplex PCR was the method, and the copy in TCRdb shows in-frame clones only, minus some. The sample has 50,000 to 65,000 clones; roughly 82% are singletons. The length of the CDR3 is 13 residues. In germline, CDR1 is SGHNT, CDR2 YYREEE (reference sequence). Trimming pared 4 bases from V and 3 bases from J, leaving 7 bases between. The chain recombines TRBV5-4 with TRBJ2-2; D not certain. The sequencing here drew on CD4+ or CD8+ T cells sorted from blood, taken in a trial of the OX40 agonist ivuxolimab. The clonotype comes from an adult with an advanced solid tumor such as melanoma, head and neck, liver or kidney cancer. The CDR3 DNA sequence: TGTGCCAGCAGCGGATTCGACACCGGGGAGCTGTTTTTT. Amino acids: CASSGFDTGELFF. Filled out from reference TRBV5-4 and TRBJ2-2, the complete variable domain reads ETGVTQSPTHLIKTRGQQVTLRCSSQSGHNTVSWYQQALGQGPQFIFQYYREEENGRGNFPPRFSGLQFPNYSSELNVNALELDDSALYLCASSGFDTGELFFGEGSRLTVL.